This T cell receptor (beta chain) is drawn from a study of cytomegalovirus exposure and HLA in healthy donors. Findings and limits, study-wide: TCR beta chains numbering some 150 were designated cytomegalovirus-associated. Highest at DRB1 and lowest at HLA-C, TCR association rates differed among HLA loci in a later analysis. Most likely, a cluster of highly shared sequence variants arose as a sequencing artifact.

Primers included in the PCR were 60 Vbeta and 13 Jbeta primers. TCRdb's copy holds only in-frame clones and misses some; the assay was immunoSEQ multiplex PCR. The repertoire consists of approximately 220,000 clones, with roughly 83% occurring once and the leading ten covering about 0.77%. The germline CDR1 and CDR2 sequences are MNHEY and SVGAGI. The CDR3 has 13 residues. V lost 10 bases and J 1 base, leaving 13 bases between the germline ends. A remark on this clone: What it binds is not known.

This sequence was found in a boy younger than 10 in good health and CMV-seronegative. The chain joins TRBV6-5 to TRBJ1-1, with D possibly TRBD1 on 6 matching bases. The source material was PBMCs. CDR3 residues: CATWGRRNTEAFF. Here the CDR3 DNA reads TGTGCCACATGGGGGCGGCGGAACACTGAAGCTTTCTTT.